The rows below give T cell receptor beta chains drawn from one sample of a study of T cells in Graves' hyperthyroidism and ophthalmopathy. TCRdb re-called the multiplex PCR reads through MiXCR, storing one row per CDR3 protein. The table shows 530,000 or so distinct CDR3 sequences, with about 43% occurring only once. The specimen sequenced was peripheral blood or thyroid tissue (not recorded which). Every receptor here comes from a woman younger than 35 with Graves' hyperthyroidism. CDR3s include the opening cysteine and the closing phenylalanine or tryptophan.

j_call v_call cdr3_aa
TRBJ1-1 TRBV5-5 CASSQFRGGDTEAFF
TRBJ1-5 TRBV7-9 CASSLWSRHF
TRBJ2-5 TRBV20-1 CSAREIDRQETQYF
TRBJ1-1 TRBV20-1 CSARDLRDRGFVTEAFF
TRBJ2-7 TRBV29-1 CSVSGGGRPIPYEQYF
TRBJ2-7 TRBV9 CASSLVTSISHYEQYF
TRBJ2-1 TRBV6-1 CASSEAGGSYNEQFF
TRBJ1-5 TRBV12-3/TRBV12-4 CASSPQTDYSNQPQHF
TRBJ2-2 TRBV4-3 CASSQVGAGGPGAGELFF
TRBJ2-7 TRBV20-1 CSAKQGASYEQYF
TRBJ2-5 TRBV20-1 CSGRLAEYQETQYF
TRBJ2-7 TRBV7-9 CASSSGLAGFYEQYF
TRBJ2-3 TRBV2 CASSVSRGGTDTQYF
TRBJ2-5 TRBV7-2 CASSPTSGAQYF
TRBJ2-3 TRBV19 CASSIWGQPFTQYF
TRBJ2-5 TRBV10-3 CAIGQGIADQETQYF
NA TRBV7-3 CASSLKVWEEQFF
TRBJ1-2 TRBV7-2 CASQNSGDNGYTF
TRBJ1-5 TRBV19 CASGTGDQETQHF
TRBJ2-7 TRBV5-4 CASSWDGAGGAYEQYF
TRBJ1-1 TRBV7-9 CASSPDRDNTEAFF
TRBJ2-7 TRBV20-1 CSARNGKGGTSYEQYF
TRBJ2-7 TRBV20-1 CSARDRGGPYEQYF
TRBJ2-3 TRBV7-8 CASSPTMGPTTDTQYF
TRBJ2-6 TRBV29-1 CSVDPSGAGANVLTF
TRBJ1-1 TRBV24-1 CATSDPGAGTEAFF
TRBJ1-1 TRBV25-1 CAKQGAAEAFF
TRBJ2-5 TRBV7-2 CASSVCRPDIQETQYF
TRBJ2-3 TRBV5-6 CASSGGAGTSTDTQYF
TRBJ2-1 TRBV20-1 CSASHGREQFF
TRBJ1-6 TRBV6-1 CARDQGSSYNSPLHF
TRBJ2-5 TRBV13 CASSLGAPQGETQYF
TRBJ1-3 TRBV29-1 CSVASRGNSGNTIYF
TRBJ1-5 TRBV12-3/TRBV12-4 CASGGGDSNQPQHF
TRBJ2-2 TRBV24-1 CATSDSGLADAGELFF
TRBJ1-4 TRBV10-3 CAVSDAGSGEKLFF
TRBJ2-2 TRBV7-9 CASSYSGSGELFF
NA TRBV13 CASSTGQAPGWNEQFF
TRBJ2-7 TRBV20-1 CSARDSGFYEQYF
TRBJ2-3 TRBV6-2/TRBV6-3 CASSSRTEARTDTQYF
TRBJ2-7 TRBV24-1 CATSDPGTDYEQYF
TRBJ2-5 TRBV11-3 CASSFLAGGVETQYF
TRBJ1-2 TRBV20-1 CSETGWNGYTF
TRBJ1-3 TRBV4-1 CASSPSEARGLGGNTIYF
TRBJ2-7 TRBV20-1 CSAGGTSYEQYF
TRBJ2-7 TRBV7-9 CAIPLAGGYEQYF
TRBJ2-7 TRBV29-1 CSVGQGQIYEQYF
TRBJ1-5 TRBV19 CASSIVRSRGDGGNQPQHF
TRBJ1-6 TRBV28 CASSLFTGGSPLHF
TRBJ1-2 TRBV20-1 CSARDSAPDYGYTF
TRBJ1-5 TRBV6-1 CASTLDHSNQPQHF
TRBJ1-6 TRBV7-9 CASGPQGTSPLHF
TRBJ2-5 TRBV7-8 CASSLAGQRETQYF
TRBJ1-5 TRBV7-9 CASSHVITLDSNQPQHF
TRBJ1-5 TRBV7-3 CASSPWTDGAWDGNQPQHF
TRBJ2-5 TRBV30 CAWAFGPETQYF
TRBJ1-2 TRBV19 CASGDGNYGYTF
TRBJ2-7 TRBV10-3 CAISESSGRAFEQYF
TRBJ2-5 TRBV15 CATSSTGTGAETQYF